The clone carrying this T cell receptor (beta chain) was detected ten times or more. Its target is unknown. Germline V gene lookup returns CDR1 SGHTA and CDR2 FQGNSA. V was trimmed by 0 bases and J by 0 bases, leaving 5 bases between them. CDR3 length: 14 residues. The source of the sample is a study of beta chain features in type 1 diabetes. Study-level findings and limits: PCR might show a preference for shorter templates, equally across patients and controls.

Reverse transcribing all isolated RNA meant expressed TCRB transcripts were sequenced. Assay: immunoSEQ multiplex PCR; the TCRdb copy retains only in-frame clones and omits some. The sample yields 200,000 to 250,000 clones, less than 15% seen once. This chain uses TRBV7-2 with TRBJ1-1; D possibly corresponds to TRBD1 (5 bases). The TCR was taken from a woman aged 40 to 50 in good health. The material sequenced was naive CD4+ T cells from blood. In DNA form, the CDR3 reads TGTGCCAGCAGCTTAGCAGGGGTGAACACTGAAGCTTTCTTT. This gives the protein CASSLAGVNTEAFF. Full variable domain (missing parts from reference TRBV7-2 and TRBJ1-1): GAGVSQSPSNKVTEKGKDVELRCDPISGHTALYWYRQSLGQGLEFLIYFQGNSAPDKSGLPSDRFSAERTGGSVSTLTIQRTQQEDSAVYLCASSLAGVNTEAFFGQGTRLTVV.